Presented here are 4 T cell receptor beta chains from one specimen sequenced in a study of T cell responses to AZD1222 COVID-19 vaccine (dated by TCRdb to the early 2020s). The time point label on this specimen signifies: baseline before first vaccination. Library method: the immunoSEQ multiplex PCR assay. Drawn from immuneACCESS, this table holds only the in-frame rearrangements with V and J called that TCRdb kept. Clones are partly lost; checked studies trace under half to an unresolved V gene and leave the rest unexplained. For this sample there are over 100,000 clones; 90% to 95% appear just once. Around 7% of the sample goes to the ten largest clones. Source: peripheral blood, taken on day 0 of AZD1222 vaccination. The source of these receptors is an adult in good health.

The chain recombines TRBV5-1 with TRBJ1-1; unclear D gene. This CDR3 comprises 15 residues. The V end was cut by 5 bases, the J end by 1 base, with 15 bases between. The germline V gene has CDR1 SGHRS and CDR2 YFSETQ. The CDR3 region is CASSPFGPGNTEAFF. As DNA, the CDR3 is TGCGCCAGCAGTCCGTTTGGGCCTGGGAACACTGAAGCTTTCTTT. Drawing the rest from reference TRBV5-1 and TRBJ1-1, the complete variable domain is KAGVTQTPRYLIKTRGQQVTLSCSPISGHRSVSWYQQTPGQGLQFLFEYFSETQRNKGNFPGRFSGRQFSNSRSEMNVSTLELGDSALYLCASSPFGPGNTEAFFGQGTRLTVV.

The DNA of the CDR3 is TGTGCCAGCAGCTTAGGGGGAGGCCGCCCTTTATCCGAGCAGTACTTC. The encoded protein is CASSLGGGRPLSEQYF. V and J are TRBV7-6 and TRBJ2-7, with D perhaps matching TRBD2 (6 bases). CDR3 length: 16 amino acids. V lost 1 base and J lost 6, with 19 bases in between. Germline lookup yields CDR1 SGHVS and CDR2 FNYEAQ. The full variable domain, its missing parts supplied by reference TRBV7-6 and TRBJ2-7, is GAGVSQSPRYKVTKRGQDVALRCDPISGHVSLYWYRQALGQGPEFLTYFNYEAQQDKSGLPNDRFSAERPEGSISTLTIQRTEQRDSAMYRCASSLGGGRPLSEQYFGPGTRLTVT.

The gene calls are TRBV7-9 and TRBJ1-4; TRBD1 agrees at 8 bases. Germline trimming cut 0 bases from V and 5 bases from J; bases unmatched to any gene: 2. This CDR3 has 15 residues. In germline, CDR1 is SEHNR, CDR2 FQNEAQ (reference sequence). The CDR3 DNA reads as TGTGCCAGCAGCTTAGCTGGACAGGGAAATGAAAAACTGTTTTTT. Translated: CASSLAGQGNEKLFF.

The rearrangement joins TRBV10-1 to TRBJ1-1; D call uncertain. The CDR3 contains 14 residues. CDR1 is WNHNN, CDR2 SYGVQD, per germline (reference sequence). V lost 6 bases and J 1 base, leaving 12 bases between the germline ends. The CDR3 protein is CASSGGLSNTEAFF. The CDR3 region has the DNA TGCGCCAGCAGCGGAGGGTTGTCGAACACTGAAGCTTTCTTT.